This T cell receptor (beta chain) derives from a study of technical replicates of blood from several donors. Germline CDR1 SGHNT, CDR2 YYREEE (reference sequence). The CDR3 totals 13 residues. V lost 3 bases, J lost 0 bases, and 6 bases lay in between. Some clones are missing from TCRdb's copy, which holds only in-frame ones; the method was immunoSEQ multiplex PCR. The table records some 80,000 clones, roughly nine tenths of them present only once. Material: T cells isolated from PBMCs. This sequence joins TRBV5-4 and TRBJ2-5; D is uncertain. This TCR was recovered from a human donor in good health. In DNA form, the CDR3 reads TGTGCCAGCAGCTCTCGGGACCAAGAGACCCAGTACTTC. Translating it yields CASSSRDQETQYF. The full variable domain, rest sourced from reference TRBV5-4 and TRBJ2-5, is ETGVTQSPTHLIKTRGQQVTLRCSSQSGHNTVSWYQQALGQGPQFIFQYYREEENGRGNFPPRFSGLQFPNYSSELNVNALELDDSALYLCASSSRDQETQYFGPGTRLLVL.